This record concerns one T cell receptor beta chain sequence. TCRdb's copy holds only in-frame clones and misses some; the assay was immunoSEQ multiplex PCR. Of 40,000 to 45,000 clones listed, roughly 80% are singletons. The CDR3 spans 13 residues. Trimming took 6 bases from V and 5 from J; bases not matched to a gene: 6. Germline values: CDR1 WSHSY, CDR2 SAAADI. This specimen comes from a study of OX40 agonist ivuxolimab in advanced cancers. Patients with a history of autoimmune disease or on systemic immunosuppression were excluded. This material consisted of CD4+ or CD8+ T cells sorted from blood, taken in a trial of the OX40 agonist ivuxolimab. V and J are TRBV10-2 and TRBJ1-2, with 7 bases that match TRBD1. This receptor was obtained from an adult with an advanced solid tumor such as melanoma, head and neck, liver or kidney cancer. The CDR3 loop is CASRPSRGYGYTF. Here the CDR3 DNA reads TGCGCCAGCAGACCCTCCAGGGGGTATGGCTACACCTTC.